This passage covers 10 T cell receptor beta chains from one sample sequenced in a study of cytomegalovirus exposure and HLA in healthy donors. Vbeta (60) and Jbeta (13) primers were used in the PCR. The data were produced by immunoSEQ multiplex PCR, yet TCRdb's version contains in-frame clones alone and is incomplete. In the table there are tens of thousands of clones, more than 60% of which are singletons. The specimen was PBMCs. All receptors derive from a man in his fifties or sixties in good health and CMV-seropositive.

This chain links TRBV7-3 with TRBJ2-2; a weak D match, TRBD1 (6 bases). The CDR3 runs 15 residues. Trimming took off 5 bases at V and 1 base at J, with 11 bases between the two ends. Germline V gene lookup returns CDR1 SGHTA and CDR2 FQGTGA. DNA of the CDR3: TGTGCCAGCAGCCCCGGACAGTTGAACACCGGGGAGCTGTTTTTT. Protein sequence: CASSPGQLNTGELFF.

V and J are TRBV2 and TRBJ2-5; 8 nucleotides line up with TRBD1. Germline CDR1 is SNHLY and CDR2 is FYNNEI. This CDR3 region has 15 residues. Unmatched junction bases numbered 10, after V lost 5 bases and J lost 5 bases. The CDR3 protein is CASSPLDRVGETQYF. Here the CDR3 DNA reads TGTGCCAGCAGTCCTCTGGACAGGGTCGGGGAGACCCAGTACTTC. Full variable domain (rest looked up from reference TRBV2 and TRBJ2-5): EPEVTQTPSHQVTQMGQEVILRCVPISNHLYFYWYRQILGQKVEFLVSFYNNEISEKSEIFDDQFSVERPDGSNFTLKIRSTKLEDSAMYFCASSPLDRVGETQYFGPGTRLLVL.

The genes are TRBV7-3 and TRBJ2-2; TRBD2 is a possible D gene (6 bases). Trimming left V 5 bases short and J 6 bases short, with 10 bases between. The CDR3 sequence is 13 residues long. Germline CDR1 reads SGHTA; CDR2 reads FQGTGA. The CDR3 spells CASSPRGAGELFF. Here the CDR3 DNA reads TGTGCCAGCAGCCCGCGGGGAGCCGGGGAGCTGTTTTTT.

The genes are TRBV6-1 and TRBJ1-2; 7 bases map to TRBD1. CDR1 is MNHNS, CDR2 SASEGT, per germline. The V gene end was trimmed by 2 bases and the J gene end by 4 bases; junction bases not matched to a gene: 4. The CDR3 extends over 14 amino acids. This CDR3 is CASSEQGQTYGYTF. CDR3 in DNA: TGTGCCAGCAGTGAACAGGGACAGACCTATGGCTACACCTTC.

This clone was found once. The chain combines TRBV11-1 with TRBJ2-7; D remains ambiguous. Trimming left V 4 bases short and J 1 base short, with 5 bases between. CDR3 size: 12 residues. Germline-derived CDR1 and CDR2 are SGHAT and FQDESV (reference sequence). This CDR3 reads CASSSTSYEQYF. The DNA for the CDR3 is TGTGCCAGCAGCTCGACTTCCTACGAGCAGTACTTC.

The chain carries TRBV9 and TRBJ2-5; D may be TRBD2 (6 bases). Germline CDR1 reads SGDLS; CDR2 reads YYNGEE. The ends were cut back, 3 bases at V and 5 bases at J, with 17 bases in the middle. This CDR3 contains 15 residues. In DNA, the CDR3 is TGTGCCAGCAGCGGATGGTCCCATCGGGGGGAGACCCAGTACTTC. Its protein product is CASSGWSHRGETQYF.

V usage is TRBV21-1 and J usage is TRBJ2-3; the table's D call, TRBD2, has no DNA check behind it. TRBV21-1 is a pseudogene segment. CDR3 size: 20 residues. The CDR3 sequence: CASSRWDRGPTSGDTDTQYF. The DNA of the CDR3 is TGTGCCAGCAGCCGCTGGGACAGGGGGCCGACTAGCGGGGACACAGATACGCAGTATTTT.

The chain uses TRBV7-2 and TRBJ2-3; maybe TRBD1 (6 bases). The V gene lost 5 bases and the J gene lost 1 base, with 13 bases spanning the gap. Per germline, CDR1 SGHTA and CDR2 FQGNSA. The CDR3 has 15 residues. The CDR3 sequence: CASSRLGGGTDTQYF. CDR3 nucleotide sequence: TGTGCCAGCAGCCGATTAGGGGGTGGCACAGATACGCAGTATTTT.

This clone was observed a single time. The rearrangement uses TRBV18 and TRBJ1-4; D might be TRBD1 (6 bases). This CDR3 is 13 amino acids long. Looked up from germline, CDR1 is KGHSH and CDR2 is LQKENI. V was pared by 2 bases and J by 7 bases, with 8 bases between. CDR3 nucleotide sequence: TGTGCCAGCTCACCAGGGGGCACTGAAAAACTGTTTTTT. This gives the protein CASSPGGTEKLFF.

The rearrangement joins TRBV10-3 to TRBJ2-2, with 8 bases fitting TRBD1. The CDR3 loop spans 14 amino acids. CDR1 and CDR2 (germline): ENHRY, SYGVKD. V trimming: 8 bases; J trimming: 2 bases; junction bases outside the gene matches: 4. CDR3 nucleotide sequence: TGTGCCATCCAGGACAGGGTAAACACCGGGGAGCTGTTTTTT. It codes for CAIQDRVNTGELFF.